The 8 T cell receptor beta chains listed next were all sequenced from one sample in a study of T cells in women clearing cervical HPV infection. Libraries were prepared by immunoSEQ multiplex PCR; TCRdb keeps only in-frame clonotypes and omits some of them. The table lists approximately 31,000 clones. Sequencing used blood buffy coat. These receptor sequences come from a woman between 18 and 70 years old with a cervical HPV16 infection that either progressed to CIN3+ or cleared (not recorded which).

With respect to this clone: The CDR3 extends 3 residues past the end of the read, so its final part is completed from the germline J gene. This sequence joins TRBV13 and TRBJ2-5; possible D gene TRBD2, 7 bases. Germline CDR1 is PRHDT and CDR2 is FYEKMQ (reference sequence). V gave up 2 bases and J gave up 5 bases, with 18 bases separating them. This CDR3 region has 16 residues. CDR3 sequence reads: CASSLRRRGAGETQYF. The covered CDR3 bases are TGTGCCAGCAGCTTACGGCGCCGGGGGGCGGGTGAGACC.

Comments on this clone: The observed sequence ends 3 residues before the CDR3 terminus, with the missing tail filled in from the germline J gene. This chain connects TRBV30 to TRBJ2-2, with unresolved D. Germline V lookup: CDR1 GTSNPN, CDR2 SVGIG (reference sequence). Trimming took off 5 bases at V and 5 bases at J, with 6 bases between the two ends. The CDR3 spans 11 residues. The CDR3 sequence is CAWSVTGELFF. The covered CDR3 bases are TGTGCCTGGTCGGTAACCGGGGAG.

Concerning this clone itself: The CDR3 goes on 3 residues after the read ends, and that part is filled in from the germline J gene. The chain uses TRBV7-1 and TRBJ2-2; 14 bases match TRBD2. TRBV7-1 is assigned to the ORF class and has an uncertain function. The CDR3 runs 20 residues. Trimming took 3 bases from V and 4 from J; bases not matched to a gene: 13. The CDR3: CASSSAVGTSGSRGTGELFF. The sequenced part of the CDR3 DNA is TGTGCCAGCAGCTCCGCCGTCGGGACTAGCGGGAGTAGGGGCACCGGGGAG.

About this clone itself: The read terminates 3 residues before the CDR3 end, so the remaining end is supplied by the germline J gene. V and J are TRBV5-1 and TRBJ2-3, with 7 bases fitting TRBD1. The V segment lost 4 bases and the J segment 5 bases; nucleotides outside the gene matches: 13. The CDR3 runs 16 residues. Per the germline V gene, CDR1 is SGHRS and CDR2 is YFSETQ. The CDR3 is CASSIGQVLRVDTQYF. The CDR3 DNA, read in part, is TGCGCCAGCAGCATAGGACAGGTCCTTAGGGTAGATACG.

Of note for this clone: The read falls 3 residues short of the CDR3 end, and the missing part is taken from the germline J gene. The chain links TRBV18 to TRBJ2-3, with 7 bases fitting TRBD2. CDR3 size: 15 residues. V lost 3 bases and J lost 2; bases outside the gene matches: 5. Germline values: CDR1 KGHSH, CDR2 LQKENI. CDR3 amino acids: CASSPPGTTTDTQYF. The sequenced CDR3 bases are TGTGCCAGCTCACCTCCCGGGACTACCACAGATACG.

Comments on this clone: The DNA ends 3 residues before the CDR3 does, and the rest of the CDR3 is filled in from the germline J gene. This chain links TRBV7-3 with TRBJ2-3, with TRBD2 matching over 13 bases. With 0 bases clipped from V and 4 bases from J, the junction kept 7 bases outside the gene matches. Looked up from germline, CDR1 is SGHTA and CDR2 is FQGTGA. The CDR3 contains 18 residues. The CDR3 loop reads CASSLTPLLAGGADTQYF. Incomplete CDR3 DNA: TGTGCCAGCAGCTTAACTCCCTTACTAGCGGGGGGGGCAGATACG.

As regards this clone: The read comes to an end 3 residues before the CDR3 does, leaving the germline J gene to fill in the end. The rearrangement joins TRBV20-1 to TRBJ2-2; TRBD1 matches at 7 bases. The CDR3 contains 20 residues. Germline CDR1 and CDR2: DFQATT and SNEGSKA (reference sequence). The J segment lost 3 bases and the V segment lost 1 base, leaving 20 bases of the junction unmatched. CDR3 in amino acids: CSARGSLNPTRGRDTGELFF. CDR3 bases read: TGCAGTGCTAGAGGCTCTCTAAATCCTACCAGGGGGAGAGACACCGGGGAG.

This CDR3 reads CASSLVWGRSSYNEQFF. CDR3 DNA, as far as it was read: TGTGCCAGCAGCTTAGTGTGGGGGCGTAGCTCCTACAATGAG. The chain combines TRBV7-6 with TRBJ2-1; TRBD1 might be the D (6 bases). The read ends 3 residues shy of where the CDR3 ends; the end is completed using the germline J gene. CDR1 SGHVS and CDR2 FNYEAQ come from the germline V gene. The germline V and J ends were trimmed by 1 base and 0 bases, with 13 bases remaining between them. The CDR3 is 17 residues long.